This TCR beta chain was sequenced in a study of beta chain features in type 1 diabetes. Investigators reverse transcribed all isolated RNA, so they sequenced expressed TCRB transcripts. Assay used: immunoSEQ multiplex PCR; TCRdb lists only in-frame clones, some missing. This table has about 240,000 clones, roughly 30% appearing once. The CDR3 covers 15 residues. Germline V gene data show CDR1 as MNHNS and CDR2 as SASEGT. Germline trimming cut 5 bases from V and 0 bases from J; bases unmatched to any gene: 4. This sequence was found in a young man in good health. Sequenced: central memory CD4+ T cells from blood. V usage is TRBV6-1 and J usage is TRBJ2-1, with 7 bases aligning to TRBD2. CDR3: CASSPLAVSYNEQFF. In DNA form, the CDR3 reads TGTGCCAGCAGTCCCCTAGCGGTCTCCTACAATGAGCAGTTCTTC.